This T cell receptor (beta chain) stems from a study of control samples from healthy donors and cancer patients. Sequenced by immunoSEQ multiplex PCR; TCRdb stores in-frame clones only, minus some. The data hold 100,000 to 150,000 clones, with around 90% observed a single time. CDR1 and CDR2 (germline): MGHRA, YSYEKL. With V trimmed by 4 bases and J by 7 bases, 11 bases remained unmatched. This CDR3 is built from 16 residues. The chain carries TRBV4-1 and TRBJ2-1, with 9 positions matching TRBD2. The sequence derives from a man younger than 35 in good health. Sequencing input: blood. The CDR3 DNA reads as TGCGCCAGCAGCCCCCCCTTAGAGCGGGGGGTGAATGAGCAGTTCTTC. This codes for CASSPPLERGVNEQFF.